These 19 T cell receptor beta chains share one sample of origin, sequenced in a study of CXCR3-negative and CXCR3-positive naive CD8 T cells (dated by TCRdb to the late 2010s). The instrument was a NextSeq 550. The Human TCR Profiling Kit (MiLaboratory) was used to prepare UMI-labeled 5' RACE TRB cDNA libraries. TCRdb reprocessed the reads, and each CDR3 protein sequence is entered once, without DNA. The record for this sample contains 75,000 to 95,000 distinct CDR3 sequences. The ten largest make up 1.1% of the sample. The sample consisted of naive CXCR3- CD8+ T cells from blood. This specimen's cell subset or site label, interpreted: CD45RO-CCR7+CD27+CD95- naive CD8+ T cells lacking CXCR3 (TNR3-). The receptors stem from a human donor in good health. Some clones in this sample may be carry-over from other donors' samples.

V and J are TRBV29-1 and TRBJ2-1. The CDR3 covers 15 residues. Germline V lookup: CDR1 SQVTM, CDR2 ANQGSEA. The CDR3 sequence: CSVETLGSSYNEQFF.

The chain couples TRBV7-9 to TRBJ2-3; TCRdb names TRBD2, which stays unverified in the absence of DNA. Looked up from germline, CDR1 is SEHNR and CDR2 is FQNEAQ (reference sequence). The CDR3 covers 18 residues. CDR3 region: CASSLGLAGGRSTDTQYF. The full variable domain, its missing parts supplied by reference TRBV7-9 and TRBJ2-3, is DTGVSQNPRHKITKRGQNVTFRCDPISEHNRLYWYRQTLGQGPEFLTYFQNEAQLEKSRLLSDRFSAERPKGSFSTLEIQRTEQGDSAMYLCASSLGLAGGRSTDTQYFGPGTRLTVL.

V gene TRBV7-3 combines with J gene TRBJ1-1. The CDR3 is made up of 15 amino acids. The V gene's germline CDR1 is SGHTA and CDR2 FQGTGA. CDR3 sequence: CASSTGFLMNTEAFF. The variable domain in full, with the rest retrieved from reference TRBV7-3 and TRBJ1-1, is GAGVSQTPSNKVTEKGKYVELRCDPISGHTALYWYRQSLGQGPEFLIYFQGTGAADDSGLPNDRFFAVRPEGSVSTLKIQRTERGDSAVYLCASSTGFLMNTEAFFGQGTRLTVV.

The rearrangement uses TRBV7-9 and TRBJ1-1; absent DNA, TCRdb's TRBD1 call cannot be checked. CDR1 is SEHNR and CDR2 is FQNEAQ in the germline V gene (reference sequence). CDR3 length: 15 amino acids. CDR3 amino acids: CASSLIPGQGSEAFF. The complete variable domain, with remaining parts taken from reference TRBV7-9 and TRBJ1-1, reads DTGVSQNPRHKITKRGQNVTFRCDPISEHNRLYWYRQTLGQGPEFLTYFQNEAQLEKSRLLSDRFSAERPKGSFSTLEIQRTEQGDSAMYLCASSLIPGQGSEAFFGQGTRLTVV.

This chain links TRBV29-1 with TRBJ1-2; TCRdb outputs TRBD1, but without DNA this stays unchecked. The germline V gene encodes CDR1 SQVTM and CDR2 ANQGSEA. The CDR3 runs to 13 residues. CDR3 amino acids: CSVALAGGLGYTF.

The J gene is TRBJ2-7, the V gene TRBV6-6; the TCRdb D gene call, TRBD1, has no DNA to confirm it. The germline V gene has CDR1 MNHNY and CDR2 SVGAGI (reference sequence). The CDR3 loop spans 14 amino acids. CDR3: CASSYSGGIYEQYF.

The chain combines TRBV29-1 with TRBJ2-7; TCRdb gives TRBD1 as the D gene, but with no DNA this cannot be confirmed. The CDR3 is 12 amino acids. Germline CDR1 is SQVTM and CDR2 is ANQGSEA. The CDR3 loop is CSVATGGYEQYF.

V and J are TRBV29-1 and TRBJ2-2; TCRdb lists TRBD1, though no DNA is available to test this call. The germline gives CDR1 SQVTM, CDR2 ANQGSEA. This CDR3 has 12 amino acids. This CDR3 is CSVTGYTGELFF.

The V gene is TRBV18, the J gene TRBJ2-6; TCRdb returns TRBD1, unconfirmable since there is no DNA. Germline V gene sequence: CDR1 KGHSH, CDR2 LQKENI. The CDR3 totals 16 residues. CDR3 region: CASSPGQLSGANVLTF.

The chain has TRBV21-1 and TRBJ1-3. TRBV21-1 is a documented pseudogene. The CDR3 runs 14 residues. The CDR3 region is CASSKEDAGKHIYF.

The genes are TRBV6-6 and TRBJ2-5; TCRdb indicates TRBD1, and absent DNA this call remains unverified. Per germline, CDR1 MNHNY and CDR2 SVGAGI (reference sequence). CDR3 size: 13 residues. The CDR3 sequence: CASSYGGAETQYF.

The V and J genes are TRBV6-6 and TRBJ2-7; TCRdb's assignment of TRBD2 cannot be checked, as there is no DNA. The CDR3 runs 15 residues. Germline V gene data show CDR1 as MNHNY and CDR2 as SVGAGI (reference sequence). CDR3 residues: CASTLLTSGGGEQYF.

The chain is built from TRBV7-2 and TRBJ2-3; TCRdb's assignment of TRBD1 cannot be checked, as there is no DNA. The CDR3 consists of 15 residues. CDR1 is SGHTA and CDR2 is FQGNSA in the germline V gene. CDR3 region: CASNQWGGITDTQYF.

J is TRBJ2-5 and V is TRBV5-6; TCRdb calls TRBD2, which cannot be checked without DNA. The germline CDR1 and CDR2 sequences are SGHDT and YYEEEE. The CDR3 is made up of 16 amino acids. The CDR3 sequence is CASSPLLAGDQETQCF.

The chain's CDR3 is CSVEDHTDTQYF. The genes are TRBV29-1 and TRBJ2-3. The CDR3 is 12 amino acids. Germline loops: CDR1 SQVTM, CDR2 ANQGSEA.

The CDR3 protein is CASSTGQVNQPQHF. The chain is built from TRBV5-1 and TRBJ1-5; the D call from TCRdb, TRBD1, cannot be confirmed without DNA. This CDR3 is built from 14 residues. The V gene's germline CDR1 is SGHRS and CDR2 YFSETQ.

The chain joins TRBV29-1 to TRBJ2-7; as DNA is missing, the TRBD2 call by TCRdb cannot be tested. Germline CDR1 is SQVTM and CDR2 is ANQGSEA. CDR3 length: 15 residues. The CDR3: CSVQGLAGATYEQYF.

The chain employs TRBV10-3 and TRBJ2-3. Germline V gives CDR1 ENHRY, CDR2 SYGVKD. This CDR3 has 12 residues. The chain's CDR3 is CATLGIEDTQYF.

This chain connects TRBV21-1 to TRBJ2-1; TCRdb indicates TRBD2, and absent DNA this call remains unverified. TRBV21-1 is recorded as a pseudogene. CDR3 length: 19 amino acids. The CDR3: CASSGSGLAGDRTYNEQFF.